This T cell receptor beta chain derives from a study of human T cells and chemical hapten exposure. Whole-study context: The scalp of each patient received a weekly diphenylcyclopropenone dose for the full roughly 24-week study. The patient population, which was mostly female, had alopecia areata, totalis or universalis.

TCRdb independently ran MiXCR on the RACE reads; one entry per CDR3 protein. This table has about 180,000 distinct CDR3 sequences, 25% to 35% appearing once. Regarding time point: pre-sensitization, week 0. Treatment specified: therapeutic diphenylcyclopropenone sensitization with weekly scalp DPC. At patch-test visits, sampling came before the patch test. Non-pregnant alopecia patients aged 18 to 70, suitable for DPC therapy. The TCR was taken from a woman aged 25-40 years with alopecia areata. Some clones in this sample may be carry-over from other donors' samples. Sequencing used whole blood, obtained in connection with sensitization to the hapten diphenylcyclopropenone (DPC).

CDR3 amino acids: CASSGPLAGGPYNEQFF. The CDR3 nucleotides read TGTGCCAGCAGTGGACCGTTAGCGGGAGGGCCTTACAATGAGCAGTTCTTC. V usage is TRBV25-1 and J usage is TRBJ2-1; 11 bases align to TRBD2. The junction had 9 bases not matched to a gene; V was cut back by 4 bases and J by 4 bases. This CDR3 is 17 amino acids long. Per germline, CDR1 MGHDK and CDR2 SYGVNS.